A selection of T cell receptor beta chains follows, all from one sample in a study of T cell responses to AZD1222 COVID-19 vaccine. The assay was immunoSEQ multiplex PCR, and TCRdb's table has in-frame clones only and misses some. The table has about 130,000 clones, 80% to 90% seen once. Sequenced here: peripheral blood, sampled on day 0 of AZD1222 vaccination. These receptor sequences come from an adult in good health. Both conserved end residues are part of each CDR3. The D gene is left open where the match is weak. Clone size is shown for a subset of rows, as once, few, many or a class of expanded clone.

v_gene,abundance,d_gene,j_gene,CDR3aa,CDR3nt
TRBV27,NA,NA,TRBJ2-7,CASSLRPSSYEQYF,TGTGCCAGCAGTTTAAGACCCAGCTCCTACGAGCAGTACTTC
TRBV24-1,NA,NA,TRBJ2-2,CATGGVGELFF,TGTGCCACCGGAGGGGTCGGGGAGCTGTTTTTT
TRBV6-1,once,TRBD1,TRBJ2-2,CASSDFDRDLTGELFF,TGTGCCAGCAGTGATTTCGACAGGGACCTCACCGGGGAGCTGTTTTTT
TRBV5-4,NA,TRBD2,TRBJ2-7,CASSLVRLAGEYSYEQYF,TGTGCCAGCAGCTTGGTTCGGCTAGCGGGAGAGTACTCCTACGAGCAGTACTTC
TRBV4-1,NA,TRBD1,TRBJ1-1,CASSQGQGAWNTEAFF,TGCGCCAGCAGCCAAGGACAGGGGGCCTGGAACACTGAAGCTTTCTTT
TRBV6-5,NA,NA,TRBJ1-2,CASSYSGPNYGYTF,TGTGCCAGCAGTTACTCGGGTCCTAACTATGGCTACACCTTC
TRBV2,NA,NA,TRBJ2-1,CASSGTRSSYNEQFF,TGTGCCAGCAGCGGGACTCGGAGCTCCTACAATGAGCAGTTCTTC
TRBV18,NA,NA,TRBJ1-2,CASSGVVGPSYGYTF,TGTGCCAGCTCGGGTGTAGTCGGTCCTTCCTATGGCTACACCTTC
TRBV5-4,NA,TRBD1,TRBJ2-3,CASRVGTDTDTQYF,TGTGCCAGCAGGGTAGGGACAGACACAGATACGCAGTATTTT
TRBV19,once,NA,TRBJ1-1,CASSTRDTTRNTEAFF,TGTGCCAGTAGTACACGGGATACGACACGTAACACTGAAGCTTTCTTT
TRBV19,NA,TRBD2,TRBJ2-1,CASGAGGRTNNEQFF,TGTGCCAGTGGGGCGGGCGGGAGGACCAACAATGAGCAGTTCTTC
TRBV3-1/TRBV3-2,NA,TRBD1,TRBJ2-1,CASSQFGQGLGVEQFF,TGTGCCAGCAGCCAGTTCGGACAGGGCCTTGGGGTTGAGCAGTTCTTC
TRBV19,NA,NA,TRBJ1-1,CASSTDLASKNTEAFF,TGTGCCAGTAGTACAGACTTGGCGAGTAAGAACACTGAAGCTTTCTTT
TRBV6-5,once,TRBD1,TRBJ2-7,CATRDRSEQYF,TGTGCCACCAGGGACAGGAGCGAGCAGTACTTC
TRBV28,NA,NA,TRBJ2-7,CASSLVSVAEIAYEQYF,TGTGCCAGCAGTTTAGTTAGCGTGGCCGAAATCGCCTACGAGCAGTACTTC
TRBV9,NA,NA,TRBJ1-5,CASSVEGTINQPQHF,TGTGCCAGCAGCGTAGAGGGGACTATCAATCAGCCCCAGCATTTT
TRBV6-1,NA,TRBD1,TRBJ1-2,CASSDPGQGVGYTF,TGTGCCAGCAGTGACCCGGGACAGGGCGTTGGCTACACCTTC
TRBV27,NA,NA,TRBJ2-2,CASSLDRNTGELFF,TGTGCCAGCAGTTTAGACCGAAACACCGGGGAGCTGTTTTTT
TRBV6-6,NA,NA,TRBJ2-1,CASSLSPTTYDYNEQFF,TGTGCCAGCAGTCTCTCACCTACGACCTACGACTACAATGAGCAGTTCTTC
TRBV4-1,few,TRBD2,TRBJ2-3,CASRQGGLAGGADTQYF,TGCGCCAGCAGACAAGGGGGCCTAGCGGGGGGAGCAGATACGCAGTATTTT
TRBV6-5,NA,NA,TRBJ1-1,CASSYSGVNTEAFF,TGTGCCAGCAGTTACTCAGGGGTGAACACTGAAGCTTTCTTT
TRBV7-2,NA,NA,TRBJ1-2,CASSPARELGYTF,TGTGCCAGCAGCCCGGCACGGGAACTTGGCTACACCTTC
TRBV18,NA,NA,TRBJ2-1,CASSPRQPYNEQFF,TGTGCCAGCTCACCCCGACAGCCCTACAATGAGCAGTTCTTC
TRBV2,NA,TRBD1,TRBJ2-2,CASSYQGADTGELFF,TGTGCCAGCAGTTACCAGGGGGCGGACACCGGGGAGCTGTTTTTT
TRBV19,NA,NA,TRBJ2-3,CASSIGGVLTDTQYF,TGTGCCAGTAGTATAGGGGGGGTCCTCACAGATACGCAGTATTTT
TRBV5-1,NA,TRBD2,TRBJ2-1,CASSPTSGRGNEQFF,TGCGCCAGCAGCCCGACTAGCGGGAGGGGTAATGAGCAGTTCTTC
TRBV2,NA,NA,TRBJ2-7,CASSELSGSGYEQYF,TGTGCCAGCAGTGAACTGTCAGGGTCGGGGTACGAGCAGTACTTC
TRBV19,few,TRBD1,TRBJ2-7,CASGKQGAPYEQYF,TGTGCCAGCGGTAAACAGGGGGCCCCCTACGAGCAGTACTTC
TRBV4-1,NA,NA,TRBJ2-3,CASSQEEVGAADTQYF,TGCGCCAGCAGCCAAGAAGAGGTAGGAGCTGCAGATACGCAGTATTTT
TRBV4-1,once,NA,TRBJ2-7,CASSQEAGLEQYF,TGCGCCAGCAGCCAAGAGGCGGGGCTCGAGCAGTACTTC
TRBV9,NA,NA,TRBJ1-1,CASSVGQGRLNTEAFF,TGTGCCAGCAGCGTAGGACAAGGTAGGTTGAACACTGAAGCTTTCTTT
TRBV2,NA,NA,TRBJ1-5,CASSEGPRAFF,TGTGCCAGCAGTGAAGGGCCTAGGGCTTTTTTT
TRBV29-1,NA,TRBD1,TRBJ1-4,CSVDLGTASNEKLFF,TGCAGCGTTGACCTCGGGACAGCCTCAAATGAAAAACTGTTTTTT
TRBV27,NA,NA,TRBJ1-5,CASSLSQGIGQPQHF,TGTGCCAGCAGTTTATCACAGGGAATCGGTCAGCCCCAGCATTTT
TRBV7-6,NA,TRBD1,TRBJ1-2,CASSLGQGHGYTF,TGTGCCAGCAGCTTAGGACAGGGGCATGGCTACACCTTC